This T cell receptor beta chain derives from a study of CXCR3-negative and CXCR3-positive naive CD8 T cells. Study-wide results and caveats: Naive cells with CXCR3 showed TRB CDR3s that were more hydrophobic than those in CXCR3-negative naive cells. Freshly isolated PBMCs were used in most assays, given partial CXCR3 loss after freezing. Memory CD8+ cells showed much lower diversity, while both naive subsets displayed comparably high diversity.

A CD45RO-CCR7+CD27+CD95- profile was what naive CD8+ T cells displayed. With respect to this clonotype: The antigen remains unidentified.

CDR1 and CDR2 (germline): DFQATT, SNEGSKA (reference sequence). CDR3 size: 21 residues. The libraries of TRB cDNA were prepared using 5' RACE with UMI labels. TCRdb reprocessed the 5' RACE reads; each CDR3 protein has one entry and no DNA is given. This sample's clone table lists 130,000 to 150,000 distinct CDR3 sequences. The sample comprised naive CXCR3+ CD8+ T cells from blood. Documented subset: CD45RO-CCR7+CD27+CD95- naive CD8+ T cells expressing CXCR3 (TNR3+). The V call is TRBV20-1, the J call TRBJ2-3; there is no DNA to check the TCRdb D call of TRBD2. The clonotype was recovered from a human donor in good health. Some clones in this sample may be carry-over from other donors' samples. The CDR3 protein is CSASGTTYGLAGGTSTDTQYF.